This T cell receptor (beta chain) was identified during a study of T cell responses to AZD1222 COVID-19 vaccine. Notes on the study in general: Among spike-specific TCRs, nearly half reportedly target unmutated variant regions.

With respect to this clone: The antigen is unknown.

Trimming cost V 3 bases and J 2 bases, with 12 bases left between them. The CDR3 sequence is 15 residues long. Germline CDR1 is LGHNA and CDR2 is YSLEER. Assay used: immunoSEQ multiplex PCR; TCRdb lists only in-frame clones, some missing. This table has about 110,000 clones, around 88% appearing once. The chain employs TRBV4-3 and TRBJ2-3, with D possibly TRBD1 on 5 matching bases. Here the sequenced sample was peripheral blood, taken 28 days after the second AZD1222 dose. This receptor was taken from an adult who received the AZD1222 COVID-19 vaccine. The CDR3 spells CASSQVGQHTDTQYF. The CDR3 DNA sequence: TGCGCCAGCAGCCAGGTCGGACAACACACAGATACGCAGTATTTT.